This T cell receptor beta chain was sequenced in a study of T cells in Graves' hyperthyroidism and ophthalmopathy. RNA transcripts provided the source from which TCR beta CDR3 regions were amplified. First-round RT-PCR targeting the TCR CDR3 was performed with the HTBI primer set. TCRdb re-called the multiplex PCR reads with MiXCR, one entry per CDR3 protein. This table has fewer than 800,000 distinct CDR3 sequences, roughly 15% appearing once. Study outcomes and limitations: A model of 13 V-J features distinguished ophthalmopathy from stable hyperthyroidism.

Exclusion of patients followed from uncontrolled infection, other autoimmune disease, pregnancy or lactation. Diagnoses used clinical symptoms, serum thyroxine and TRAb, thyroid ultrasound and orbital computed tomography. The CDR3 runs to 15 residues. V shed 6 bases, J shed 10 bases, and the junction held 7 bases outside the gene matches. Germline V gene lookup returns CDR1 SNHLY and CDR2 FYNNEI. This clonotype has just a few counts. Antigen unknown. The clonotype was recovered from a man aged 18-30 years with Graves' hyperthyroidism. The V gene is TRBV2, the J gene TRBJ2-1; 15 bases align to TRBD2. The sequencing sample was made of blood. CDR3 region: CASRAGLAGGNEQFF. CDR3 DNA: TGTGCCAGCAGGGCGGGACTAGCGGGAGGTAACGAGCAGTTCTTC. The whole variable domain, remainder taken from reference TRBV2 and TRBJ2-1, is EPEVTQTPSHQVTQMGQEVILRCVPISNHLYFYWYRQILGQKVEFLVSFYNNEISEKSEIFDDQFSVERPDGSNFTLKIRSTKLEDSAMYFCASRAGLAGGNEQFFGPGTRLTVL.